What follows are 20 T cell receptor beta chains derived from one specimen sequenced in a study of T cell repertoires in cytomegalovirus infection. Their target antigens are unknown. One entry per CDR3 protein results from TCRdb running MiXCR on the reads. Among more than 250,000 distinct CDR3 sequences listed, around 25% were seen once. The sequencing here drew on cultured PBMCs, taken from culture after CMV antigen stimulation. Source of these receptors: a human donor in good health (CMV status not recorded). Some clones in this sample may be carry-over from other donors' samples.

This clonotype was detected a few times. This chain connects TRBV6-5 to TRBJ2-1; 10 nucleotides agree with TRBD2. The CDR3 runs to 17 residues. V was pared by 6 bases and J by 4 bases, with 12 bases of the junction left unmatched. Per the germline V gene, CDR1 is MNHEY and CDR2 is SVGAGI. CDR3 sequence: CASSRTSGTRAYNEQFF. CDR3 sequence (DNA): TGTGCCAGCAGCCGGACTAGCGGAACCAGGGCATACAATGAGCAGTTCTTC.

In DNA form, the CDR3 reads TGTGCCAGCAGCTTAGTTGCAGCGGGAGTGGGTGAGCAGTTCTTC. Its protein is CASSLVAAGVGEQFF. The gene calls are TRBV7-2 and TRBJ2-1; 8 positions match TRBD2. In germline, CDR1 is SGHTA, CDR2 FQGNSA. This CDR3 region has 15 residues. Unmatched junction bases numbered 8, after V lost 1 base and J lost 9 bases.

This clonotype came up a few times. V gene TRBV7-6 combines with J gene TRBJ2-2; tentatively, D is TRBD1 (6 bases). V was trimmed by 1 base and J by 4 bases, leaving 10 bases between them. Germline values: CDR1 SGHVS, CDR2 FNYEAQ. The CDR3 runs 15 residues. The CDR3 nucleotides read TGTGCCAGCAGCTTAGGTGGGGGCAGCACCGGGGAGCTGTTTTTT. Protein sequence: CASSLGGGSTGELFF. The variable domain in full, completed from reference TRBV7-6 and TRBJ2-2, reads GAGVSQSPRYKVTKRGQDVALRCDPISGHVSLYWYRQALGQGPEFLTYFNYEAQQDKSGLPNDRFSAERPEGSISTLTIQRTEQRDSAMYRCASSLGGGSTGELFFGEGSRLTVL.

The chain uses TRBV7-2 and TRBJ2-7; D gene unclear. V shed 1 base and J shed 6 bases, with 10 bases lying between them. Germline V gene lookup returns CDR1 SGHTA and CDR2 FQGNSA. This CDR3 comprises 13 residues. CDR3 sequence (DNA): TGTGCCAGCAGCTTAGGACCCCAAGGCGAGCAGTACGTC. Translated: CASSLGPQGEQYV.

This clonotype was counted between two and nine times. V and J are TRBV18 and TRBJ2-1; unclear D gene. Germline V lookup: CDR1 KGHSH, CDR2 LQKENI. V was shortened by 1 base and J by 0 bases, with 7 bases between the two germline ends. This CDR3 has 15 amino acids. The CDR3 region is CASSPLGNSYNEQFF. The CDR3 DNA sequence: TGTGCCAGCTCACCACTGGGAAACTCCTACAATGAGCAGTTCTTC. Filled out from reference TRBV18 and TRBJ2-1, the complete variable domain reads NAGVMQNPRHLVRRRGQEARLRCSPMKGHSHVYWYRQLPEEGLKFMVYLQKENIIDESGMPKERFSAEFPKEGPSILRIQQVVRGDSAAYFCASSPLGNSYNEQFFGPGTRLTVL.

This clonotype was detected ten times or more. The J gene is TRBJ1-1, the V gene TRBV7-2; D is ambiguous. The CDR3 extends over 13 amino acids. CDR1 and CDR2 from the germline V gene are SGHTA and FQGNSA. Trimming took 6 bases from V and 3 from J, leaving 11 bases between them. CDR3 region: CASSHRVYTEAFF. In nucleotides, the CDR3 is TGTGCCAGCAGTCATAGGGTTTACACTGAAGCTTTCTTT.

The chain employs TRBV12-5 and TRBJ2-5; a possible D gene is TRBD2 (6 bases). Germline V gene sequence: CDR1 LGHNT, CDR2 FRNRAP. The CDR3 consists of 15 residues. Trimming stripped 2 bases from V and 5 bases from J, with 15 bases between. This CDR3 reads CASGLSGGPRETQYF. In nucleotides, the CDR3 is TGTGCTAGTGGTTTGTCCGGAGGGCCGCGGGAGACCCAGTACTTC. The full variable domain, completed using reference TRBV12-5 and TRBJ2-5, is DARVTQTPRHKVTEMGQEVTMRCQPILGHNTVFWYRQTMMQGLELLAYFRNRAPLDDSGMPKDRFSAEMPDATLATLKIQPSEPRDSAVYFCASGLSGGPRETQYFGPGTRLLVL.

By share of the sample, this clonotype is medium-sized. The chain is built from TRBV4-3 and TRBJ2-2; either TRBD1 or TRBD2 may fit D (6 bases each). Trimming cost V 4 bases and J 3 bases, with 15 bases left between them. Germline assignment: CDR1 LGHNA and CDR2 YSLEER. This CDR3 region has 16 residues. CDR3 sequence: CASSRGRGQDTGELFF. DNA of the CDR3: TGCGCCAGCAGCCGGGGACGGGGGCAGGACACCGGGGAGCTGTTTTTT.

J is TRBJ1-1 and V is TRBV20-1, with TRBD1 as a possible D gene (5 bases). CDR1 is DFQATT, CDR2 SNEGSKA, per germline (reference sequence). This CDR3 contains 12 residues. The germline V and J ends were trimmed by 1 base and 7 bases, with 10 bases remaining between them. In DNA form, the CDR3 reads TGCAGTGCTAGAGGGGACCATATTGAAGCTTTCTTT. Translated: CSARGDHIEAFF.

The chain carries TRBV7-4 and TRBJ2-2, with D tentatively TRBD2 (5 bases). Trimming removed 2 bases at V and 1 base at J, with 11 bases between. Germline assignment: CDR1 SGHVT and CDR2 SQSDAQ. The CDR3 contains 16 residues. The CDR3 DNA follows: TGTGCCAGCAGCTTAAGGCTGGACTTGAACACCGGGGAGCTGTTTTTT. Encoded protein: CASSLRLDLNTGELFF.

The CDR3 protein is CASSSLPADTQYF. In DNA, the CDR3 is TGCGCCAGCAGCTCCTTACCCGCAGATACGCAGTATTTT. V usage is TRBV5-1 and J usage is TRBJ2-3; D remains ambiguous. Germline loops: CDR1 SGHRS, CDR2 YFSETQ. Deletions cut 3 bases from V and 4 bases from J, with 9 bases between. The length of the CDR3 is 13 residues. The full variable domain, rest sourced from reference TRBV5-1 and TRBJ2-3, is KAGVTQTPRYLIKTRGQQVTLSCSPISGHRSVSWYQQTPGQGLQFLFEYFSETQRNKGNFPGRFSGRQFSNSRSEMNVSTLELGDSALYLCASSSLPADTQYFGPGTRLTVL.

The DNA of the CDR3 is TGTGCCAGCAGTGAATTTTGGGCCACCGGGGAGCTGTTTTTT. Encoded protein: CASSEFWATGELFF. The chain carries TRBV25-1 and TRBJ2-2; D gene uncertain. This CDR3 contains 14 residues. CDR1 and CDR2 (germline): MGHDK, SYGVNS. V was shortened by 1 base and J by 4 bases, with 7 bases between the two germline ends.

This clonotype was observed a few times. The DNA of the CDR3 is TGTGCCATCAGGGCAGGGACAGATCAAGAGACCCAGTACTTC. Its translation is CAIRAGTDQETQYF. The rearrangement uses TRBV10-3 and TRBJ2-5; TRBD1 aligns across 7 bases. V gave up 6 bases and J gave up 2 bases; unmatched junction bases: 6. There are 14 residues in the CDR3. CDR1 ENHRY and CDR2 SYGVKD come from the germline V gene.

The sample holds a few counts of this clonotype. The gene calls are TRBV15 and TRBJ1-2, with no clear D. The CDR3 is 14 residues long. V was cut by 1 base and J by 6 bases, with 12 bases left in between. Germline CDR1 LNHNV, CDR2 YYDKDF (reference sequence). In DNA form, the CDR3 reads TGTGCCACCAGCAGAGGGGCGGGTAATGATGGCTACACCTTC. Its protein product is CATSRGAGNDGYTF. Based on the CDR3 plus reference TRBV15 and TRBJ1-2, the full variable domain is DAMVIQNPRYQVTQFGKPVTLSCSQTLNHNVMYWYQQKSSQAPKLLFHYYDKDFNNEADTPDNFQSRRPNTSFCFLDIRSPGLGDTAMYLCATSRGAGNDGYTFGSGTRLTVV.

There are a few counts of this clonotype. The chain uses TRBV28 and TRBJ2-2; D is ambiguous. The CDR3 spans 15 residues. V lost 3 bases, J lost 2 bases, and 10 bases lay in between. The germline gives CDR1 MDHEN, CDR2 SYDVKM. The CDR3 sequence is CASSFGALNTGELFF. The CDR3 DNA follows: TGTGCCAGCAGTTTTGGCGCTCTTAACACCGGGGAGCTGTTTTTT.

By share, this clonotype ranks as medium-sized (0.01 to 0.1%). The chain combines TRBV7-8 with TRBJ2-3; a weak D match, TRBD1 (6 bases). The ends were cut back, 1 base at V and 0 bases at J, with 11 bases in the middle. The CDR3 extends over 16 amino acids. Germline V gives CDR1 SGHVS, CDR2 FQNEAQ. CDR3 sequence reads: CASSLGAGTSTDTQYF. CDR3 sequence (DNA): TGTGCCAGCAGCTTAGGAGCCGGGACAAGCACAGATACGCAGTATTTT.

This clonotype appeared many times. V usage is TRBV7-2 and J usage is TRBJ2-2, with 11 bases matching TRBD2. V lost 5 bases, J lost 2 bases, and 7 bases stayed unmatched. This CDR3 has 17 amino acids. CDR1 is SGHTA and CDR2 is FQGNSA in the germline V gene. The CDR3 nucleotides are TGTGCCAGCAGCGCAGGGGGGACTAGCGGAAACACCGGGGAGCTGTTTTTT. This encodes CASSAGGTSGNTGELFF.

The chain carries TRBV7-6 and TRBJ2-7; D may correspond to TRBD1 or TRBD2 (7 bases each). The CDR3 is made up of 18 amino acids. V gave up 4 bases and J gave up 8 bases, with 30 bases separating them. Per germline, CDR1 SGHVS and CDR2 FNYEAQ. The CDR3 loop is CASSSDRVFGREPGKQYV. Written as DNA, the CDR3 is TGTGCCAGCAGCTCAGACAGGGTTTTTGGGCGGGAGCCGGGGAAGCAGTACGTC.

The CDR3 is CASSVQGNQPQHF. The CDR3 coding sequence is TGTGCCAGCTCAGTGCAGGGCAATCAGCCCCAGCATTTT. The chain has TRBV18 and TRBJ1-5; the D is unclear. Germline values: CDR1 KGHSH, CDR2 LQKENI. CDR3 length equals 13 residues. Between the trimmed V and J ends, which lost 5 bases and 2 bases, there was a span of 7 bases. The whole variable domain, remainder taken from reference TRBV18 and TRBJ1-5, is NAGVMQNPRHLVRRRGQEARLRCSPMKGHSHVYWYRQLPEEGLKFMVYLQKENIIDESGMPKERFSAEFPKEGPSILRIQQVVRGDSAAYFCASSVQGNQPQHFGDGTRLSIL.

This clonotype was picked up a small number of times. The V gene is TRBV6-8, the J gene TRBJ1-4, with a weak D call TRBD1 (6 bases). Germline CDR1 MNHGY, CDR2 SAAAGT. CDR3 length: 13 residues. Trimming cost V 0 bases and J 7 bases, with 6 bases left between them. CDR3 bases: TGTGCCAGCAGTTACTCAGGGGGTGAAAAACTGTTTTTT. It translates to CASSYSGGEKLFF.